This T cell receptor beta chain was documented in a study of PD-1 blockade in classical Hodgkin lymphoma. Patients all relapsed after autologous stem cell transplantation, and there was variation in brentuximab vedotin exposure. Best responses included complete response and partial response; otherwise, the best response was progressive disease. Some clones are missing from TCRdb's copy, which holds only in-frame ones; the method was immunoSEQ multiplex PCR. Among 90,000 to 95,000 clones listed, roughly nine tenths were seen once. Overall study findings and caveats: CD8+ TCR diversity did not rise significantly by C4D1, unlike CD4+.

About this clone itself: What it binds is unknown.

V was shortened by 3 bases and J by 7 bases, with 10 bases between the two germline ends. Germline V CDR1 and CDR2: ENHRY, SYGVKD. The CDR3 extends over 13 amino acids. The receptor comes from a human donor with classical Hodgkin lymphoma. Sequencing was performed on peripheral blood mononuclear cells (PBMCs), taken before the second cycle of nivolumab. V and J are TRBV10-3 and TRBJ1-5; maybe TRBD1 (6 bases). The CDR3 sequence is CAISEGGRQPQHF. DNA of the CDR3: TGTGCCATCAGTGAAGGGGGTCGGCAGCCCCAGCATTTT.